The 21 T cell receptor beta chains below all came from one sample that was sequenced in a study of patients and donors after allogeneic stem cell transplantation. Using its own MiXCR run on the RT-PCR reads, TCRdb lists one record per CDR3 protein. The sample holds some 200,000 distinct CDR3 sequences, approximately 41% seen once. Sequencing used blood, either unsorted or a sorted T cell fraction (not recorded which). These TCRs come from a human donor who was either an allogeneic HSCT recipient or a stem cell or donor lymphocyte infusion donor (not recorded which). It is not recorded whose cells these are; they may come from a transplant donor.

This clonotype was detected only a few times. The chain carries TRBV7-2 and TRBJ2-1; either TRBD1 or TRBD2 may fit D (6 bases each). Trimming cost V 5 bases and J 0 bases, with 14 bases left between them. There are 16 residues in the CDR3. CDR1 and CDR2 (germline): SGHTA, FQGNSA. In DNA form, the CDR3 reads TGTGCCAGCAGCGACGGAGGGGGACTCTCCTACAATGAGCAGTTCTTC. It codes for CASSDGGGLSYNEQFF.

This chain uses TRBV7-2 with TRBJ2-3; 8 bases agree with TRBD2. This CDR3 spans 16 amino acids. V lost 2 bases and J lost 3; bases outside the gene matches: 7. The germline gives CDR1 SGHTA, CDR2 FQGNSA. The CDR3 is CASSLKSGRWTDTQYF. The CDR3 nucleotides read TGTGCCAGCAGCTTAAAGAGCGGGAGATGGACAGATACGCAGTATTTT.

The chain links TRBV7-9 to TRBJ1-1, with D hard to call. The CDR3 runs to 13 residues. V was pared by 4 bases and J by 1 base, with 7 bases between. Germline CDR1 is SEHNR and CDR2 is FQNEAQ (reference sequence). This CDR3 reads CASSWEANTEAFF. DNA for the CDR3: TGTGCCAGCAGCTGGGAGGCGAACACTGAAGCTTTCTTT.

V and J are TRBV14 and TRBJ2-7; unclear D gene. Trimming cost V 1 base and J 10 bases, with 14 bases left between them. CDR1 is SGHDN and CDR2 is FVKESK in the germline V gene. This CDR3 spans 13 amino acids. The CDR3 spells CASSQVAVLDQYF. CDR3 in DNA: TGTGCCAGCAGCCAAGTCGCCGTACTGGACCAGTACTTC.

This clonotype was seen a few times. J is TRBJ1-2 and V is TRBV7-3, with 8 bases aligning to TRBD1. The CDR3 runs 14 residues. V lost 4 bases to trimming and J lost 8 bases; unmatched junction nucleotides: 9. Germline values: CDR1 SGHTA, CDR2 FQGTGA. The CDR3 DNA sequence: TGTGCCAGCAGCTCTTTGGACAGGGTGGACGGCTACACCTTC. Protein product: CASSSLDRVDGYTF.

This clonotype came up a few times. The chain links TRBV29-1 to TRBJ1-1; D is uncertain. V was pared by 5 bases and J by 4 bases, with 5 bases between. Germline CDR1 SQVTM, CDR2 ANQGSEA. This CDR3 region has 10 residues. The CDR3 DNA reads TGCAGCGTTTCCCGCACTGAAGCTTTCTTT. This gives the protein CSVSRTEAFF.

The chain uses TRBV5-6 and TRBJ2-7, with TRBD2 matching over 13 bases. CDR1 and CDR2 from the germline V gene are SGHDT and YYEEEE. J lost 2 bases, V lost 4 bases, and 6 bases had no gene match. The length of the CDR3 is 16 residues. The CDR3 protein is CASSHGTSGTPYEQYF. The CDR3, as DNA: TGTGCCAGCAGCCACGGGACTAGCGGGACCCCCTACGAGCAGTACTTC.

This clonotype was found a few times. The rearrangement joins TRBV12-3 or TRBV12-4 to TRBJ1-2; possible D gene TRBD1, 5 bases. Trimming left V 1 base short and J 2 bases short, with 14 bases between. The CDR3 is 16 amino acids. The CDR3 protein is CASSLVMAGRNYGYTF. For the CDR3, the DNA is TGTGCCAGCAGTTTAGTAATGGCAGGGAGAAACTATGGCTACACCTTC.

This clonotype has just a few counts. The V and J genes are TRBV29-1 and TRBJ2-7; 7 nucleotides agree with TRBD2. The V gene's germline CDR1 is SQVTM and CDR2 ANQGSEA. The CDR3 covers 15 residues. The V and J ends lost 5 bases and 2 bases, in that order; junction bases with no gene match: 12. CDR3 coding DNA: TGCAGCGTTTACTTGGCTAGCGGAGCAACCTACGAGCAGTACTTC. It is translated as CSVYLASGATYEQYF.

The chain recombines TRBV6-5 with TRBJ2-1; D might be TRBD2 (7 bases). Germline-derived CDR1 and CDR2 are MNHEY and SVGAGI. Trimming cost V 2 bases and J 5 bases, with 10 bases left between them. CDR3 size: 14 residues. The CDR3: CASSYSGTHNEQFF. DNA of the CDR3: TGTGCCAGCAGTTACAGCGGGACACACAATGAGCAGTTCTTC.

In nucleotides, the CDR3 is TGTGCCAGCAGCTTAGAGGGACAGGGATCCTCTGGGGCCAACGTCCTGACTTTC. Translated, it gives CASSLEGQGSSGANVLTF. The chain is built from TRBV7-3 and TRBJ2-6; the match to TRBD1 covers 9 bases. V lost 2 bases and J lost 0; bases outside the gene matches: 5. The germline CDR1 and CDR2 sequences are SGHTA and FQGTGA. This CDR3 comprises 18 residues. Together with reference TRBV7-3 and TRBJ2-6, the CDR3 gives the full variable domain: GAGVSQTPSNKVTEKGKYVELRCDPISGHTALYWYRQSLGQGPEFLIYFQGTGAADDSGLPNDRFFAVRPEGSVSTLKIQRTERGDSAVYLCASSLEGQGSSGANVLTFGAGSRLTVL.

There are a few counts of this clonotype. This rearrangement joins TRBV6-6 to TRBJ1-5, with TRBD1 matching over 10 bases. The CDR3 sequence is 14 residues long. Germline CDR1 reads MNHNY; CDR2 reads SVGAGI (reference sequence). V shed 5 bases, J shed 7 bases, and the junction held 5 bases outside the gene matches. CDR3 nucleotide sequence: TGTGCCAGCAGTCGACAGGGGGCAGGACAGCCCCAGCATTTT. Translated, it gives CASSRQGAGQPQHF.

The chain links TRBV4-2 to TRBJ1-1; D unclear. Trimming left V 0 bases short and J 1 base short, with 12 bases between. The CDR3 consists of 16 residues. Germline values: CDR1 LGHNA, CDR2 YNFKEQ. The CDR3 DNA is TGTGCCAGCAGCCAAGATTTAGGACGGGCGAACACTGAAGCTTTCTTT. This sequence encodes CASSQDLGRANTEAFF.

This clonotype was seen more than once but under ten times. The chain carries TRBV4-3 and TRBJ1-1; D is unresolved. From germline, CDR1 is LGHNA and CDR2 YSLEER. The CDR3 covers 18 residues. V lost 0 bases and J lost 0, with 17 bases in between. The CDR3 reads CASSQDSGYPRMNTEAFF. The CDR3 bases are TGCGCCAGCAGCCAAGACAGCGGTTACCCTCGAATGAACACTGAAGCTTTCTTT.

Here the CDR3 DNA reads TGTGCCAGCAGCCCGCTTCCTAGCGGGTCGAACACCGGGGAGCTGTTTTTT. As protein: CASSPLPSGSNTGELFF. The chain joins TRBV5-5 to TRBJ2-2, with TRBD2 matching 8 bases. CDR3 length: 17 amino acids. The germline V gene has CDR1 SGHKS and CDR2 YYEKEE (reference sequence). V shed 4 bases and J 0 bases; nucleotides not matched to a gene: 8.

This chain links TRBV28 with TRBJ1-2; D is unresolved. The CDR3 contains 11 residues. Trimming shortened V by 5 bases and J by 8 bases, and 9 bases separated the two germline ends. Germline V lookup: CDR1 MDHEN, CDR2 SYDVKM. CDR3 residues: CASSENAGYTF. The CDR3 DNA sequence: TGTGCCAGCAGTGAGAATGCAGGCTACACCTTC.

CDR3 amino acids: CASSLTGTGKNEQYF. In nucleotides, the CDR3 is TGTGCCAGCAGTTTGACCGGGACAGGGAAAAACGAGCAGTACTTC. The rearrangement uses TRBV12-3 or TRBV12-4 and TRBJ2-7, with TRBD1 matching 9 bases. The CDR3 contains 15 residues. V was pared by 3 bases and J by 5 bases, with 8 bases of the junction left unmatched.

This clonotype was seen only a few times. The chain is built from TRBV20-1 and TRBJ2-7; 7 nucleotides line up with TRBD1. The CDR3 is made up of 15 amino acids. Germline values: CDR1 DFQATT, CDR2 SNEGSKA (reference sequence). The V segment lost 3 bases and the J segment 7 bases; nucleotides outside the gene matches: 15. The CDR3 nucleotides read TGCAGTGCTAGCGACCGGGACAGACTCTTTCGAGAGCAGTACTTC. It yields the protein CSASDRDRLFREQYF.

This clonotype was detected once. The J gene is TRBJ1-2, the V gene TRBV7-9; D possibly corresponds to TRBD1 (5 bases). The V end was cut by 7 bases, the J end by 0 bases, with 15 bases between. The CDR3 sequence is 15 residues long. Germline CDR1 reads SEHNR; CDR2 reads FQNEAQ (reference sequence). The CDR3 bases are TGTGCCAGCACCCCAGGGCTGGGGGCTAACTATGGCTACACCTTC. Translated: CASTPGLGANYGYTF.

A few counts support this clonotype. The chain is built from TRBV29-1 and TRBJ1-1; D is possibly TRBD1 (6 bases). Germline values: CDR1 SQVTM, CDR2 ANQGSEA. Between the trimmed V and J ends, which lost 3 bases and 0 bases, there was a span of 11 bases. The CDR3 runs to 14 residues. The CDR3 nucleotides are TGCAGCGTTGAGAGGACAGATATGAACACTGAAGCTTTCTTT. This gives the protein CSVERTDMNTEAFF.

The chain uses TRBV4-3 and TRBJ1-1; no clear D. The germline CDR1 and CDR2 sequences are LGHNA and YSLEER. V was clipped by 0 bases and J by 6 bases, with 8 bases between them. CDR3 length: 13 amino acids. The chain's CDR3 is CASSQDSWSEAFF. The DNA of the CDR3 is TGCGCCAGCAGCCAAGACTCTTGGTCTGAAGCTTTCTTT.